Each of the 22 T cell receptor beta chains below was sequenced from the same sample in a study of cytomegalovirus exposure and HLA in healthy donors. Primers for the PCR totalled 60 Vbeta and 13 Jbeta. Sequencing was performed with immunoSEQ multiplex PCR; in TCRdb, only in-frame clones are kept and a portion is missing. This table has about 70,000 clones, roughly 80% appearing once. The sample taken for sequencing was PBMCs. Every receptor here comes from a girl under 18 in good health and CMV-seropositive.

The chain recombines TRBV10-3 with TRBJ2-4; possible D gene TRBD1, 6 bases. Trimming pared 2 bases from V and 1 base from J, leaving 15 bases between. Looked up from germline, CDR1 is ENHRY and CDR2 is SYGVKD. This CDR3 contains 17 residues. The CDR3 is CAISERAGDGAKNIQYF. The CDR3 DNA reads as TGTGCCATCAGTGAGAGGGCAGGGGATGGGGCCAAAAACATTCAGTACTTC.

The gene calls are TRBV11-2 and TRBJ2-7; TRBD1 might be the D (6 bases). Trimming pared 3 bases from V and 0 bases from J, leaving 9 bases between. The CDR3 runs to 14 residues. The germline V gene encodes CDR1 SGHAT and CDR2 FQNNGV. CDR3 sequence reads: CASSFETGSYEQYF. The CDR3, as DNA: TGTGCCAGCAGCTTTGAGACAGGCTCCTACGAGCAGTACTTC.

The chain carries TRBV9 and TRBJ2-1; a possible D gene is TRBD1 (6 bases). The CDR3 sequence is 14 residues long. CDR1 and CDR2 from the germline V gene are SGDLS and YYNGEE. V dropped 0 bases and J dropped 10 bases, with 14 bases sitting between them. CDR3 protein: CASSVGRRQAEQFF. CDR3 sequence (DNA): TGTGCCAGCAGCGTAGGGAGGAGACAGGCGGAGCAGTTCTTC.

The J gene is TRBJ2-5, the V gene TRBV10-3; 11 bases fit TRBD2. The CDR3 is made up of 14 amino acids. Germline V gene lookup returns CDR1 ENHRY and CDR2 SYGVKD. V gave up 11 bases and J gave up 4 bases; unmatched junction bases: 9. The CDR3 nucleotides read TGTGCCTCAACCGACCTAGCGGGAGGAGAGACCCAGTACTTC. Amino acids: CASTDLAGGETQYF.

The genes are TRBV29-1 and TRBJ1-2, with no clear D. This CDR3 has 12 amino acids. V lost 4 bases and J lost 4, with 10 bases in between. Germline-derived CDR1 and CDR2 are SQVTM and ANQGSEA. This chain's CDR3 is CSVAKDIYGYTF. CDR3 nucleotides: TGCAGCGTTGCCAAAGACATCTATGGCTACACCTTC.

The chain is built from TRBV14 and TRBJ1-2; 8 positions agree with TRBD1. After removal of 4 bases from V and 3 bases from J, the junction contained 4 bases not matched to a gene. This CDR3 region has 14 residues. Germline V gene sequence: CDR1 SGHDN, CDR2 FVKESK. This CDR3 reads CASSPTGVDYGYTF. CDR3 in DNA: TGTGCCAGCAGCCCGACAGGGGTGGACTATGGCTACACCTTC.

This rearrangement joins TRBV6-1 to TRBJ1-5; D gene uncertain. This CDR3 contains 13 residues. Germline values: CDR1 MNHNS, CDR2 SASEGT. Trimming cost V 8 bases and J 0 bases, with 8 bases left between them. CDR3 nucleotides: TGTGCCAGCGGAGCAGTTAGCAATCAGCCCCAGCATTTT. Translation: CASGAVSNQPQHF.

The J gene is TRBJ2-3, the V gene TRBV28; D unresolved. Trimming removed 2 bases from V and 2 bases from J, with 11 bases in between. The CDR3 extends over 15 amino acids. Germline lookup yields CDR1 MDHEN and CDR2 SYDVKM. The CDR3 spells CASSLTLLLTDTQYF. The CDR3 DNA sequence: TGTGCCAGCAGTTTAACGCTACTCCTCACAGATACGCAGTATTTT.

This chain links TRBV5-1 with TRBJ2-1; 7 nucleotides align to TRBD2. CDR1 and CDR2 from the germline V gene are SGHRS and YFSETQ. J lost 1 base, V lost 1 base, and 8 bases had no gene match. This CDR3 comprises 17 residues. CDR3 nucleotides: TGCGCCAGCAGCTTGCCCCCGGGACTACATTCCTACAATGAGCAGTTCTTC. Encoded protein: CASSLPPGLHSYNEQFF.

The chain's CDR3 is CASTPEVRVTSPLHF. The CDR3 DNA is TGTGCCAGCACCCCTGAGGTACGGGTTACTTCACCCCTCCACTTT. V is TRBV2 and J is TRBJ1-6; D gene ambiguous. The CDR3 runs 15 residues. Germline CDR1 is SNHLY and CDR2 is FYNNEI. V lost 7 bases to trimming and J lost 9 bases, with 19 bases between them.

J is TRBJ2-7 and V is TRBV5-4; D is unresolved. CDR3 length: 15 amino acids. Trimming removed 0 bases from V and 7 bases from J, with 17 bases in between. CDR1 is SGHNT, CDR2 YYREEE, per germline (reference sequence). The CDR3 coding sequence is TGTGCCAGCAGCTTGGGCCCGGCCTCGGGTCGGGAGCAGTACTTC. Its protein product is CASSLGPASGREQYF.

Remarks on this clone: This same CDR3 is encoded by further DNA sequences in the sample. The chain joins TRBV10-3 to TRBJ1-1; 8 positions match TRBD1. Germline assignment: CDR1 ENHRY and CDR2 SYGVKD. V was pared by 10 bases and J by 1 base, with 5 bases of the junction left unmatched. This CDR3 region has 13 residues. This chain's CDR3 is CASGQGGNTEAFF. CDR3 bases: TGTGCCAGCGGACAGGGAGGGAACACTGAAGCTTTCTTT.

The chain couples TRBV9 to TRBJ2-1, with TRBD2 identical over 12 bases. The germline gives CDR1 SGDLS, CDR2 YYNGEE. The J segment lost 5 bases and the V segment lost 4 bases, leaving 7 bases of the junction unmatched. The CDR3 loop spans 16 amino acids. Written as DNA, the CDR3 is TGTGCCAGCAGCTCCCGGACTAGCGGGACCCACAATGAGCAGTTCTTC. Amino acid sequence: CASSSRTSGTHNEQFF.

The chain is built from TRBV20-1 and TRBJ1-1; 7 nucleotides align to TRBD1. V lost 2 bases, J lost 11 bases, and 5 bases stayed unmatched. Per the germline V gene, CDR1 is DFQATT and CDR2 is SNEGSKA (reference sequence). The CDR3 extends over 11 amino acids. This chain's CDR3 is CSARSGRGAFF. The CDR3 DNA sequence: TGCAGTGCTAGATCCGGCAGGGGGGCTTTCTTT.

Written as DNA, the CDR3 is TGTGCCAGCAGTGACAGGGCCGGAGAGACCCAGTACTTC. Amino acid sequence: CASSDRAGETQYF. The chain couples TRBV6-1 to TRBJ2-5, with a weak D call TRBD1 (5 bases). The CDR3 sequence is 13 residues long. V was trimmed by 3 bases and J by 4 bases, leaving 9 bases between them. The germline gives CDR1 MNHNS, CDR2 SASEGT.

J is TRBJ2-7 and V is TRBV30, with D perhaps matching TRBD2 (5 bases). CDR3 length equals 14 residues. CDR1 is GTSNPN, CDR2 SVGIG, per germline (reference sequence). Trimming shortened V by 2 bases and J by 1 base, and 12 bases separated the two germline ends. CDR3 region: CAWSPGVGSYEQYF. In DNA, the CDR3 is TGTGCCTGGAGTCCCGGGGTAGGGTCCTACGAGCAGTACTTC.

Only one count was recorded for this clone. V gene TRBV5-1 combines with J gene TRBJ1-1, with 10 bases that match TRBD1. The CDR3 is 14 amino acids. Unmatched junction bases numbered 8, after V lost 5 bases and J lost 7 bases. The germline V gene encodes CDR1 SGHRS and CDR2 YFSETQ. The CDR3 here is CASRDRGDLGEAFF. The CDR3 nucleotides read TGCGCCAGCAGGGACAGGGGGGATCTGGGTGAAGCTTTCTTT.

This chain joins TRBV7-9 and TRBJ2-3; D uncertain. V was shortened by 5 bases and J by 4 bases, with 10 bases between the two germline ends. The CDR3 is made up of 13 amino acids. The germline V gene encodes CDR1 SEHNR and CDR2 FQNEAQ (reference sequence). The CDR3 DNA reads as TGTGCCAGCAGCCCCTCCCGTCCAGATACGCAGTATTTT. Encoded protein: CASSPSRPDTQYF.

The chain has TRBV11-2 and TRBJ1-2; 10 bases fit TRBD1. This CDR3 has 15 residues. Trimming at V came to 5 bases and at J to 3 bases, leaving 6 bases not matched to a gene. Germline V gives CDR1 SGHAT, CDR2 FQNNGV. The CDR3 region is CASSPGTGDYYGYTF. The CDR3, as DNA: TGTGCCAGCAGCCCCGGGACAGGGGACTACTATGGCTACACCTTC.

This clone was counted only a few times. This chain links TRBV4-1 with TRBJ2-1; tentative D call: TRBD2 (5 bases). Germline V gene lookup returns CDR1 MGHRA and CDR2 YSYEKL. The CDR3 spans 11 residues. The germline V and J ends were trimmed by 3 bases and 9 bases, with 6 bases remaining between them. The CDR3 nucleotides are TGCGCCAGCAGCCATGCGGGTGAGCAGTTCTTC. This encodes CASSHAGEQFF.

The chain couples TRBV27 to TRBJ2-1; 7 bases are shared with TRBD2. Trimming removed 8 bases from V and 1 base from J; junction bases left unmatched: 8. Germline values: CDR1 MNHEY, CDR2 SMNVEV (reference sequence). The CDR3 extends over 15 amino acids. In DNA, the CDR3 is TGTGCCAGCGCACGGGAGCGGGGTTCCTACAATGAGCAGTTCTTC. Protein: CASARERGSYNEQFF.

The chain couples TRBV6-1 to TRBJ1-2, with D maybe TRBD1 (5 bases). The CDR3 has 15 amino acids. The V end was cut by 1 base, the J end by 5 bases, with 14 bases between. Germline lookup yields CDR1 MNHNS and CDR2 SASEGT. The CDR3 sequence: CASSEVKPGMYGYTF. The CDR3 DNA follows: TGTGCCAGCAGTGAAGTTAAGCCAGGGATGTATGGCTACACCTTC.